The T cell receptor (beta chain) under discussion was sequenced for a study of shared clonotypes between healthy human individuals. Study conclusions and caveats: Depth of sequencing was expected to influence donor clonotype sharing.

Comment on this clone: Its antigen is currently unknown.

TCRdb's copy holds only in-frame clones and misses some; the assay was immunoSEQ multiplex PCR. Of about 700,000 clones in the sample, around 67% were seen once. CDR1 and CDR2 (germline): SGHDT, YYEEEE. The CDR3 totals 14 residues. V was pared by 4 bases and J by 4 bases, with 12 bases between. V usage is TRBV5-6 and J usage is TRBJ2-1; D unclear. The clonotype comes from a woman aged 25 to 39 in good health. The sequenced material came from memory CD4+ T cells sorted from blood. Subset: CD45RA-negative fraction. The CDR3 DNA sequence: TGTGCCAGCAGCCGAATAGGCTCTTACAATGAGCAGTTCTTC. The encoded protein is CASSRIGSYNEQFF.